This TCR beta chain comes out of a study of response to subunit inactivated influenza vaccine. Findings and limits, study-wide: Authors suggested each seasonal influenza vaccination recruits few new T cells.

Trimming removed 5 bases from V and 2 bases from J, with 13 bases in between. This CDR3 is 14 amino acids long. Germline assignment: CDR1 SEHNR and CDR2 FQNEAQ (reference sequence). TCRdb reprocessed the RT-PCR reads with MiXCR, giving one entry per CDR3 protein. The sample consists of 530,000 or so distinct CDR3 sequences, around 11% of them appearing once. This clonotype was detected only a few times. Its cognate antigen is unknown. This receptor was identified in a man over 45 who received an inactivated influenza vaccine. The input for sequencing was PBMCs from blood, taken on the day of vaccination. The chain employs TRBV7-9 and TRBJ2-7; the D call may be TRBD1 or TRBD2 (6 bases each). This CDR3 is CASSPGGHAYEQYF. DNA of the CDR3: TGTGCCAGCAGCCCCGGGGGACATGCCTACGAGCAGTACTTC.